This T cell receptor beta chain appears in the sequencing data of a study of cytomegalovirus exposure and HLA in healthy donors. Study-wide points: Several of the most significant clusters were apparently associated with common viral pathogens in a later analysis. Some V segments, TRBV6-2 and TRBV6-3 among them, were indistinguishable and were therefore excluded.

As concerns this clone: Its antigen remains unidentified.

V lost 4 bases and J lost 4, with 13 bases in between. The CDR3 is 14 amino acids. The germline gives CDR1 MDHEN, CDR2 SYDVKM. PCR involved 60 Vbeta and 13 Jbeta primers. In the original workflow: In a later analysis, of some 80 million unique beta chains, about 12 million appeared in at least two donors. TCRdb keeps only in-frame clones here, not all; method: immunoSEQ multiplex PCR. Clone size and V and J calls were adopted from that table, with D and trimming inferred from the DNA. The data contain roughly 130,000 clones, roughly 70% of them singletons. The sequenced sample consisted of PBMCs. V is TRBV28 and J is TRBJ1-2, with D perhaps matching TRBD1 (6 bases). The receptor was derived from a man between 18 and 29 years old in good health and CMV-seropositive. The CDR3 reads CASSSSSRGYGYTF. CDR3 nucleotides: TGTGCCAGCAGTTCCTCATCCAGGGGCTATGGCTACACCTTC.